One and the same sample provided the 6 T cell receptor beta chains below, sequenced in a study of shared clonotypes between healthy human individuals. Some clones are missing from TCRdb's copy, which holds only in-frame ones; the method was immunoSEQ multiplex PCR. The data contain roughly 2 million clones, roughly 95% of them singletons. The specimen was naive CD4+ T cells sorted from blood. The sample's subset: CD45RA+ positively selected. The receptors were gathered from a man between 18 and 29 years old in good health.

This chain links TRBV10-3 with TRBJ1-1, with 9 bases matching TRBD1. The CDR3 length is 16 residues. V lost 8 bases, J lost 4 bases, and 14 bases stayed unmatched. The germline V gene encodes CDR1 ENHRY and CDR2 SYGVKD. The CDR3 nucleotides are TGTGCCATCCGAGGGGGACAGGGAGGCCCGGGCACTGAAGCTTTCTTT. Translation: CAIRGGQGGPGTEAFF.

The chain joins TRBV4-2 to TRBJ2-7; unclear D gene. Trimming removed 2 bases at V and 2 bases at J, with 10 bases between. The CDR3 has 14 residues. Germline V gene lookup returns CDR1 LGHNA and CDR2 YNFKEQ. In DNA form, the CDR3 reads TGTGCCAGCAGCCAACTTACGGATCCCTACGAGCAGTACTTC. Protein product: CASSQLTDPYEQYF.

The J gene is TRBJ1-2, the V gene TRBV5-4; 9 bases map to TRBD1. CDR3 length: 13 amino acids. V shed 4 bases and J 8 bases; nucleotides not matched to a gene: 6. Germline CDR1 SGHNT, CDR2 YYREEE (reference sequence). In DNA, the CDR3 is TGTGCCAGCAGCCTACAGGGGGCGGGCGGCTACACCTTC. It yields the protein CASSLQGAGGYTF.

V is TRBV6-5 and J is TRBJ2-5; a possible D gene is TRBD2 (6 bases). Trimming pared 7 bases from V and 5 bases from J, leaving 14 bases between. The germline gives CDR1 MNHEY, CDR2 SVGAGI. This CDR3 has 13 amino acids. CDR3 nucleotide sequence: TGTGCCAGCACCCCCCCAGGGAGGGAGACCCAGTACTTC. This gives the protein CASTPPGRETQYF.

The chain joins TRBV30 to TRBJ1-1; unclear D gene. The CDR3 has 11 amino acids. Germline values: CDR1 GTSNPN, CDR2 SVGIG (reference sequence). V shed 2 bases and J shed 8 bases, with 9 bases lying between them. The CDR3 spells CAWSPEGEAFF. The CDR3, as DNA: TGTGCCTGGAGTCCGGAAGGGGAAGCTTTCTTT. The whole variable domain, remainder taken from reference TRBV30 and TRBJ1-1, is SQTIHQWPATLVQPVGSPLSLECTVEGTSNPNLYWYRQAAGRGLQLLFYSVGIGQISSEVPQNLSASRPQDRQFILSSKKLLLSDSGFYLCAWSPEGEAFFGQGTRLTVV.

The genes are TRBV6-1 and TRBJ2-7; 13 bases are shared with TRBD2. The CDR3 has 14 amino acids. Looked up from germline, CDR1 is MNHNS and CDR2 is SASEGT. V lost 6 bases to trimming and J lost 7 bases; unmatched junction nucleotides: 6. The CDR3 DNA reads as TGTGCCAGCAGAGGACTAGCGGGAGTAGCGGAGCAGTACTTC. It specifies CASRGLAGVAEQYF.